A single sample gave rise to the 24 T cell receptor beta chains below, sequenced in a study of blood T cell repertoires in COVID-19. Profiling relied on immunoSEQ multiplex PCR, and the TCRdb table lists in-frame clones only, not all of them. The repertoire includes some 140,000 clones, about 80% of them detected once, and approximately 30% sits in the top ten. Input material: peripheral blood. The receptors come from a woman in her sixties with acute or convalescent COVID-19.

The chain recombines TRBV6-5 with TRBJ2-7; 7 bases are a match to TRBD1. The CDR3 has 15 residues. CDR1 and CDR2 from the germline V gene are MNHEY and SVGAGI. Trimming took 5 bases from V and 2 from J; bases not matched to a gene: 9. CDR3 protein: CASSPRTGATYEQYF. The DNA of the CDR3 is TGTGCCAGCAGTCCCCGGACAGGCGCAACCTACGAGCAGTACTTC.

The chain combines TRBV19 with TRBJ2-7; maybe TRBD2 (5 bases). The CDR3 is 14 amino acids. V was cut by 3 bases and J by 2 bases, with 11 bases left in between. Germline lookup yields CDR1 LNHDA and CDR2 SQIVND (reference sequence). The CDR3 DNA reads as TGTGCCAGTAGTATGGCTAGCTTCCCCTACGAGCAGTACGTC. Translation gives CASSMASFPYEQYV.

The chain has TRBV18 and TRBJ2-7; 12 bases map to TRBD1. The CDR3 runs to 15 residues. Per the germline V gene, CDR1 is KGHSH and CDR2 is LQKENI. With V trimmed by 3 bases and J by 6 bases, 6 bases remained unmatched. CDR3 coding DNA: TGTGCCAGCTCACCTCGAGGGACAGGGGGCTTCGAGCAGTACGTC. This translates into CASSPRGTGGFEQYV.

With regard to this clone: The sample contains more than one DNA sequence encoding this CDR3. The chain couples TRBV4-1 to TRBJ1-6; D is undetermined. The ends were cut back, 4 bases at V and 0 bases at J, with 10 bases in the middle. CDR3 length: 16 residues. The germline gives CDR1 MGHRA, CDR2 YSYEKL. CDR3 amino acids: CASSPGESSYNSPLHF. As DNA, the CDR3 is TGCGCCAGCAGCCCCGGGGAGAGCTCCTATAATTCACCCCTCCACTTT.

The chain couples TRBV6-6 to TRBJ2-1; 8 bases align to TRBD1. Germline lookup yields CDR1 MNHNY and CDR2 SVGAGI (reference sequence). The V and J ends lost 6 bases and 4 bases, in that order; junction bases with no gene match: 11. There are 16 residues in the CDR3. The CDR3 spells CASRPTGTGDYNEQFF. The CDR3 bases are TGTGCCAGCAGGCCAACCGGGACAGGAGATTACAATGAGCAGTTCTTC.

This chain links TRBV29-1 with TRBJ2-3; the match to TRBD2 covers 12 bases. The germline CDR1 and CDR2 sequences are SQVTM and ANQGSEA. The CDR3 spans 14 residues. J lost 2 bases, V lost 6 bases, and 3 bases had no gene match. The CDR3 DNA reads as TGCAGCGTGTCTAGCGGGGGGGTCACAGATACGCAGTATTTT. Translating gives CSVSSGGVTDTQYF.

The rearrangement joins TRBV5-1 to TRBJ1-2, with 8 bases aligning to TRBD1. Germline assignment: CDR1 SGHRS and CDR2 YFSETQ. The CDR3 loop spans 13 amino acids. V was pared by 7 bases and J by 2 bases, with 4 bases of the junction left unmatched. The CDR3: CASGGTGNYGYTF. In DNA, the CDR3 is TGCGCCAGCGGGGGGACAGGCAACTATGGCTACACCTTC.

The chain links TRBV7-9 to TRBJ1-2, with D perhaps TRBD1 (6 bases). Germline CDR1 and CDR2: SEHNR and FQNEAQ (reference sequence). V lost 2 bases, J lost 4 bases, and 23 bases lay in between. CDR3 length: 18 residues. The CDR3 region is CASSLPGGRQDGTYGYTF. CDR3 nucleotide sequence: TGTGCCAGCAGCTTACCGGGTGGGAGACAGGACGGGACCTATGGCTACACCTTC.

The gene calls are TRBV5-1 and TRBJ2-5; 14 nucleotides align to TRBD2. Germline CDR1 and CDR2: SGHRS and YFSETQ. This CDR3 spans 16 amino acids. Trimming at V came to 2 bases and at J to 1 base, leaving 1 base not matched to a gene. The CDR3 nucleotides are TGCGCCAGCAGCTTAGGGACTAGCGGGGGCCAAGAGACCCAGTACTTC. Protein product: CASSLGTSGGQETQYF.

The chain links TRBV12-5 to TRBJ2-5; D is undetermined. Germline V CDR1 and CDR2: LGHNT, FRNRAP. The CDR3 runs to 15 residues. Between the trimmed V and J ends, which lost 0 bases and 0 bases, there was a span of 8 bases. The CDR3 sequence is CASGLVRGYQETQYF. The CDR3 DNA sequence: TGTGCTAGTGGTTTGGTACGAGGTTACCAAGAGACCCAGTACTTC.

This chain joins TRBV5-1 and TRBJ2-3, with a tentative D call TRBD2 (5 bases). The germline V gene encodes CDR1 SGHRS and CDR2 YFSETQ. Trimming cost V 0 bases and J 2 bases, with 10 bases left between them. The CDR3 extends over 15 amino acids. This chain's CDR3 is CASSLDPGITDTQYF. CDR3 in DNA: TGCGCCAGCAGCTTGGATCCGGGGATCACAGATACGCAGTATTTT.

The chain is built from TRBV19 and TRBJ2-2; 11 nucleotides align to TRBD2. The CDR3 loop spans 17 amino acids. J lost 3 bases, V lost 10 bases, and 13 bases had no gene match. CDR1 is LNHDA, CDR2 SQIVND, per germline (reference sequence). The CDR3 DNA reads TGTGCCACCGCCACCCCCCTAGCGGGGGGTTACACCGGGGAGCTGTTTTTT. Its translation: CATATPLAGGYTGELFF. The full variable domain, its missing parts supplied by reference TRBV19 and TRBJ2-2, is DGGITQSPKYLFRKEGQNVTLSCEQNLNHDAMYWYRQDPGQGLRLIYYSQIVNDFQKGDIAEGYSVSREKKESFPLTVTSAQKNPTAFYLCATATPLAGGYTGELFFGEGSRLTVL.

This chain joins TRBV28 and TRBJ1-2, with TRBD1 matching 10 bases. Germline CDR1 is MDHEN and CDR2 is SYDVKM. V lost 4 bases, J lost 6 bases, and 8 bases stayed unmatched. The CDR3 contains 15 residues. DNA of the CDR3: TGTGCCAGCAGTTCCTTCCGGACAGGGGGAAATGGCTACACCTTC. Translation gives CASSSFRTGGNGYTF.

The V and J genes are TRBV5-1 and TRBJ1-1, with D possibly being TRBD1 (5 bases). Germline CDR1 SGHRS, CDR2 YFSETQ. V lost 8 bases and J lost 2, with 16 bases in between. This CDR3 is 14 amino acids long. The DNA of the CDR3 is TGCGCCAGTTCGGTGCAGGGCATCAACACTGAAGCTTTCTTT. Residues: CASSVQGINTEAFF.

CDR3 in amino acids: CASSLQGGGQETQYF. The CDR3 DNA reads TGTGCCAGCAGCTTACAAGGGGGGGGGCAAGAGACCCAGTACTTC. The chain joins TRBV11-3 to TRBJ2-5; a possible D gene is TRBD2 (7 bases). This CDR3 has 15 amino acids. Trimming shortened V by 2 bases and J by 2 bases, and 12 bases separated the two germline ends. Per germline, CDR1 SGHNT and CDR2 YENEEA. Based on the CDR3 plus reference TRBV11-3 and TRBJ2-5, the full variable domain is EAGVVQSPRYKIIEKKQPVAFWCNPISGHNTLYWYLQNLGQGPELLIRYENEEAVDDSQLPKDRFSAERLKGVDSTLKIQPAELGDSAVYLCASSLQGGGQETQYFGPGTRLLVL.

The CDR3 loop reads CASSSGEVDRGVFDEQFF. DNA for the CDR3: TGTGCCAGCAGCTCCGGGGAGGTCGACAGGGGAGTATTCGATGAGCAGTTCTTC. The chain couples TRBV7-9 to TRBJ2-1; 8 positions agree with TRBD1. The CDR3 has 18 amino acids. After removal of 4 bases from V and 8 bases from J, the junction contained 19 bases not matched to a gene. Germline CDR1 SEHNR, CDR2 FQNEAQ (reference sequence). Variable domain in full (rest from reference TRBV7-9 and TRBJ2-1): DTGVSQNPRHKITKRGQNVTFRCDPISEHNRLYWYRQTLGQGPEFLTYFQNEAQLEKSRLLSDRFSAERPKGSFSTLEIQRTEQGDSAMYLCASSSGEVDRGVFDEQFFGPGTRLTVL.

The V call is TRBV6-1, the J call TRBJ2-3, with 10 positions matching TRBD2. The germline gives CDR1 MNHNS, CDR2 SASEGT. Trimming cost V 2 bases and J 4 bases; bases outside gene matches: 9. The CDR3 extends over 17 amino acids. This CDR3 is CASSELKAGGTADTQYF. The CDR3 coding sequence is TGTGCCAGCAGTGAATTGAAAGCGGGGGGGACCGCAGATACGCAGTATTTT.

This clone came up once. V gene TRBV18 combines with J gene TRBJ2-7, with TRBD1 matching 9 bases. V gave up 6 bases and J gave up 2 bases; unmatched junction bases: 8. The CDR3 sequence is 15 residues long. The germline CDR1 and CDR2 sequences are KGHSH and LQKENI. CDR3 amino acids: CASSLSGTGPYEQYV. The CDR3 nucleotides are TGTGCCAGCTCTCTCTCCGGGACAGGGCCCTACGAGCAGTACGTC.

The rearrangement uses TRBV6-5 and TRBJ1-1; unclear D gene. The CDR3 has 13 residues. Germline loops: CDR1 MNHEY, CDR2 SVGAGI. V lost 2 bases, J lost 8 bases, and 12 bases lay in between. The CDR3 DNA reads as TGTGCCAGCAGTTACGATGTCGGGGAGGAAGCTTTCTTT. Translating gives CASSYDVGEEAFF.

The chain recombines TRBV4-1 with TRBJ2-1; a possible D gene is TRBD2 (7 bases). This CDR3 comprises 17 residues. In germline, CDR1 is MGHRA, CDR2 YSYEKL. V shed 2 bases and J shed 1 base, with 15 bases lying between them. The CDR3: CASSQSLAGASYNEQFF. CDR3 bases: TGCGCCAGCAGCCAATCTCTGGCGGGGGCGTCCTACAATGAGCAGTTCTTC.

The chain has TRBV19 and TRBJ2-7, with TRBD1 matching 7 bases. Trimming at V came to 10 bases and at J to 2 bases, leaving 5 bases not matched to a gene. Germline CDR1 is LNHDA and CDR2 is SQIVND (reference sequence). CDR3 size: 12 residues. CDR3 coding DNA: TGTGCCACCTCGACAGGGACCTACGAGCAGTACTTC. Amino acid sequence: CATSTGTYEQYF. Looking up the rest from reference TRBV19 and TRBJ2-7 gives the full variable domain: DGGITQSPKYLFRKEGQNVTLSCEQNLNHDAMYWYRQDPGQGLRLIYYSQIVNDFQKGDIAEGYSVSREKKESFPLTVTSAQKNPTAFYLCATSTGTYEQYFGPGTRLTVT.

This clone showed up just once. This chain's CDR3 is CASSKEQGFTEAFF. CDR3 DNA: TGTGCCAGCAGCAAAGAACAGGGGTTCACTGAAGCTTTCTTT. V gene TRBV9 combines with J gene TRBJ1-1; 7 bases match TRBD1. Losses at the gene ends were 4 bases for V and 4 bases for J; bases not matched to a gene: 7. Germline CDR1 reads SGDLS; CDR2 reads YYNGEE. There are 14 residues in the CDR3. The whole variable domain, filled in from reference TRBV9 and TRBJ1-1, reads DSGVTQTPKHLITATGQRVTLRCSPRSGDLSVYWYQQSLDQGLQFLIQYYNGEERAKGNILERFSAQQFPDLHSELNLSSLELGDSALYFCASSKEQGFTEAFFGQGTRLTVV.

This clone was counted between two and nine times. The gene calls are TRBV5-1 and TRBJ2-1; 14 bases are a match to TRBD2. Germline V gene data show CDR1 as SGHRS and CDR2 as YFSETQ. CDR3 length: 21 amino acids. J lost 0 bases, V lost 0 bases, and 11 bases had no gene match. In DNA, the CDR3 is TGCGCCAGCAGCTTGGCGAAAGGACTAGCGGGGGGAGTAGACTCCTACAATGAGCAGTTCTTC. This sequence encodes CASSLAKGLAGGVDSYNEQFF.

The rearrangement joins TRBV12-2 to TRBJ2-5; the tabulated D call, TRBD2, remains unverified against the DNA. TRBV12-2 is a pseudogene. The CDR3 is 14 amino acids. The CDR3: CASRKQTIPETQYF. Here the CDR3 DNA reads TGTGCAAGTCGCAAACAGACTATACCAGAGACCCAGTACTTC.